This TCR beta chain came from a study of shared clonotypes between healthy human individuals. Overall study context: A couple of women and a few men aged 18 to 49 served as donors. Every donor yielded three CD4 naive, three CD4 memory, two CD8 naive and one CD8 memory plate.

CDR3 length: 15 amino acids. Trimming removed 8 bases from V and 0 bases from J, with 14 bases in between. Germline-derived CDR1 and CDR2 are SEHNR and FQNEAQ (reference sequence). On this clone: Its antigen is undetermined.

The naive CD8 population came from CD45RO-negative cells selected for CCR7, without terminally differentiated effector memory CD45RA+ cells. Repertoires were generated with immunoSEQ multiplex PCR, while TCRdb's copy carries only in-frame clones and drops some. Of 760,000 or so clones listed, roughly 96% are singletons. General study points: Clonotype sharing levels among donors were expected to vary with sequencing depth. In general, naive subsets displayed greater estimated richness than memory subsets did.

Material for sequencing was naive CD8+ T cells sorted from blood. This chain links TRBV7-9 with TRBJ2-1; D gene uncertain. This receptor was taken from a man aged 25-45 years in good health. DNA for the CDR3: TGTGCCAGCGGGCAAGCCCCAAGCTCCTACAATGAGCAGTTCTTC. This codes for CASGQAPSSYNEQFF.